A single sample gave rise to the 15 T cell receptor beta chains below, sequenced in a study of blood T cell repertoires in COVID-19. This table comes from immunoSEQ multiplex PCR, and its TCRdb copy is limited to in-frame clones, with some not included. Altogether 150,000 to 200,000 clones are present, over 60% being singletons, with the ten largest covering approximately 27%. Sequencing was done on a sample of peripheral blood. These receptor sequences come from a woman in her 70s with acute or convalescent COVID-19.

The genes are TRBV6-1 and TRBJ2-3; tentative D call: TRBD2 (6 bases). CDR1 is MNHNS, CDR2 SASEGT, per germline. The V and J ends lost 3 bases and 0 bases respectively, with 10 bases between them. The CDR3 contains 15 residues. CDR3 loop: CASSDSGTSTDTQYF. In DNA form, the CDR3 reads TGTGCCAGCAGTGATAGCGGTACTAGCACAGATACGCAGTATTTT.

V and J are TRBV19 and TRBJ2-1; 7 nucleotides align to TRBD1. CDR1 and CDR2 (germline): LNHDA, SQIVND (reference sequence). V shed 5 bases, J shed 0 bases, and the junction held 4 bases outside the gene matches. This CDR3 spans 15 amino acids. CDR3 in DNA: TGTGCCAGTAGTCTTGACAGGGACTCCTACAATGAGCAGTTCTTC. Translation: CASSLDRDSYNEQFF. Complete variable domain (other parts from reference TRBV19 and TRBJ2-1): DGGITQSPKYLFRKEGQNVTLSCEQNLNHDAMYWYRQDPGQGLRLIYYSQIVNDFQKGDIAEGYSVSREKKESFPLTVTSAQKNPTAFYLCASSLDRDSYNEQFFGPGTRLTVL.

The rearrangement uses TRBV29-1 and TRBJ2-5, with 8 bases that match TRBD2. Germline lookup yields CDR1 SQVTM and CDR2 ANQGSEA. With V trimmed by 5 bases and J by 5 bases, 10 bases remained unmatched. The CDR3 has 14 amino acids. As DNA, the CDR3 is TGCAGCGTTTCCCCACGGGGGGGTCTGGAGACCCAGTACTTC. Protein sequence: CSVSPRGGLETQYF.

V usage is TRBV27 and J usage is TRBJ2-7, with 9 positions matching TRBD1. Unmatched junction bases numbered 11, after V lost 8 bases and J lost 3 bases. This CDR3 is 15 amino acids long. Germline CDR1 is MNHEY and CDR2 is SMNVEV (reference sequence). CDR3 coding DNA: TGTGCCAGCGCCCGGGGAGGGACAGGGATCTACGAGCAGTACTTC. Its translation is CASARGGTGIYEQYF.

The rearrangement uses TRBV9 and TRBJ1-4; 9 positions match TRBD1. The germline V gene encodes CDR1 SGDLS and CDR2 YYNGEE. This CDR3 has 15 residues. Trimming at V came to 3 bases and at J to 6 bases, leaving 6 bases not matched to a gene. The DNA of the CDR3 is TGTGCCAGCAGCGAATGGACAGGGGCAGATGAAAAACTGTTTTTT. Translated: CASSEWTGADEKLFF.

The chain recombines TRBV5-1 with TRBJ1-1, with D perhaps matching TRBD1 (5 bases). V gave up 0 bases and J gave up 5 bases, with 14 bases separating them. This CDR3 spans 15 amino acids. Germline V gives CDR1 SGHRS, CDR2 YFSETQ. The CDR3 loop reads CASSLGATGYTEAFF. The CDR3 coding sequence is TGCGCCAGCAGCTTGGGGGCAACAGGATATACTGAAGCTTTCTTT.

The CDR3 loop reads CASSAANTGELFF. The CDR3 DNA is TGCGCCAGCAGTGCCGCGAACACCGGGGAGCTGTTTTTT. The chain employs TRBV10-2 and TRBJ2-2; D uncertain. Germline V CDR1 and CDR2: WSHSY, SAAADI. V lost 4 bases to trimming and J lost 0 bases, with 3 bases between them. This CDR3 is 13 amino acids long.

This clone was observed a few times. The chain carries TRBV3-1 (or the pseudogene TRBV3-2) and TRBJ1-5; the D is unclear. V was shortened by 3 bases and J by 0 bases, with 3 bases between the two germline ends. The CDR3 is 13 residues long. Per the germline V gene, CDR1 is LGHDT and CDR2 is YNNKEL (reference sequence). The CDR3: CASSQASNQPQHF. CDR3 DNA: TGTGCCAGCAGCCAGGCTAGCAATCAGCCCCAGCATTTT.

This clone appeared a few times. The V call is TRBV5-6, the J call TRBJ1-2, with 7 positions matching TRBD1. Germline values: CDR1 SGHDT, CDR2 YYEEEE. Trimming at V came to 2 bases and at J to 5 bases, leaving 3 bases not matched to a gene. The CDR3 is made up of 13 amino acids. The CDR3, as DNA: TGTGCCAGCAGCTTCACAGGGGAGTATGGCTACACCTTC. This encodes CASSFTGEYGYTF. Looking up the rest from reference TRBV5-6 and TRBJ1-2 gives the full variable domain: DAGVTQSPTHLIKTRGQQVTLRCSPKSGHDTVSWYQQALGQGPQFIFQYYEEEERQRGNFPDRFSGHQFPNYSSELNVNALLLGDSALYLCASSFTGEYGYTFGSGTRLTVV.

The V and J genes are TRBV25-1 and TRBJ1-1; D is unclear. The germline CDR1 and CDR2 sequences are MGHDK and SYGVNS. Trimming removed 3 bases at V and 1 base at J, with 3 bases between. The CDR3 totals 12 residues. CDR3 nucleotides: TGTGCCAGCAGTGAGGCGAACACTGAAGCTTTCTTT. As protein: CASSEANTEAFF.

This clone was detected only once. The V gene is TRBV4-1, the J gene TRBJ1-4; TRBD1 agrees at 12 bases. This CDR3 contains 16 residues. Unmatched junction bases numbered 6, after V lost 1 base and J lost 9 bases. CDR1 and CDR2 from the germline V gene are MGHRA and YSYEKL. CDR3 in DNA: TGCGCCAGCAGCCAAGGGGGACAGGGGGCGAGTCAAAAACTGTTTTTT. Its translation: CASSQGGQGASQKLFF.

The CDR3 nucleotides are TGTGCCAGCAGCCAAGATTTAGGGGAACATGGAAACACCATATATTTT. This sequence encodes CASSQDLGEHGNTIYF. This chain connects TRBV4-2 to TRBJ1-3; maybe TRBD1 (5 bases). This CDR3 contains 16 residues. Germline V gene sequence: CDR1 LGHNA, CDR2 YNFKEQ. V was clipped by 0 bases and J by 3 bases, with 12 bases between them.

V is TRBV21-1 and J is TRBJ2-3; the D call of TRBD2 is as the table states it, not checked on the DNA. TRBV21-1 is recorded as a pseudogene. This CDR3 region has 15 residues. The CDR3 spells CAIRLREGQSDTQYF. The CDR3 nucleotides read TGTGCCATCCGGTTGCGGGAGGGCCAGTCAGATACGCAGTATTTT.

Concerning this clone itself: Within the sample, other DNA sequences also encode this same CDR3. CDR3 protein: CASSSGQGGYGYTF. Here the CDR3 DNA reads TGCGCCAGCAGCTCGGGACAGGGGGGATATGGCTACACCTTC. This chain connects TRBV5-1 to TRBJ1-2, with TRBD1 matching over 11 bases. Per the germline V gene, CDR1 is SGHRS and CDR2 is YFSETQ. Trimming removed 3 bases from V and 5 bases from J; junction bases left unmatched: 3. The CDR3 has 14 amino acids.

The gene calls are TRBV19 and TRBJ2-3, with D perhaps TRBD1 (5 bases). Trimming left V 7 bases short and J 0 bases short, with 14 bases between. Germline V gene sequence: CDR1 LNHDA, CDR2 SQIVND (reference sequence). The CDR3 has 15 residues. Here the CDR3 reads CASTTTGASTDTQYF. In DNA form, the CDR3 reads TGTGCCAGTACAACGACTGGGGCTAGCACAGATACGCAGTATTTT.